The clone carrying this TCR beta chain was detected ten times or more. The source material, RNA transcripts, was used to amplify TCR beta CDR3 regions. HTBI primers were used for first-round RT-PCR of the TCR CDR3. TCRdb processed the multiplex PCR reads anew with MiXCR; each CDR3 protein has one entry. The sample has some 740,000 distinct CDR3 sequences, roughly 15% seen once. Over 18 months, lack of ophthalmopathy progression marked Graves' hyperthyroidism as stable. Diagnostic assessment was based on clinical symptoms, serum thyroxine and TRAb, thyroid ultrasound and orbital computed tomography. The data were obtained in a study of T cells in Graves' hyperthyroidism and ophthalmopathy. Overall study context: Peripheral blood sampling occurred at initial diagnosis, before any treatment.

V lost 6 bases and J 9 bases, leaving 15 bases between the germline ends. This CDR3 comprises 13 residues. Germline loops: CDR1 SGHVS, CDR2 FQNEAQ. The chain is built from TRBV7-8 and TRBJ2-1; D may be TRBD1 or TRBD2 (5 bases each). The specimen sequenced was blood. This clonotype originated in a woman aged 18 to 35 with Graves' hyperthyroidism. CDR3 sequence: CASSSGTPSEQFF. CDR3 sequence (DNA): TGTGCCAGCAGTTCAGGGACCCCCAGTGAGCAGTTCTTC.